The clone carrying this T cell receptor (beta chain) was recorded many times. The junction shows a germline mismatch at one end, possibly a read error. These data originate in a study of T-cell memory formation after mild COVID-19. TCRdb fed the 5' RACE reads into MiXCR, producing one record per CDR3 protein. The table records fewer than 200,000 distinct CDR3 sequences, about a fifth of them present only once. The CDR3 runs to 14 residues. The germline CDR1 and CDR2 sequences are SGHDT and YYEEEE. The chain is built from TRBV5-6 and TRBJ1-1; D unresolved. The material sequenced was PBMCs or a T cell subset sorted from them (not recorded which). This TCR was sampled from an adult woman who had mild COVID-19 (a few samples of this study predate the infection). Cell type and time point are not known. CDR3: CASSLEGLNTEAFF. CDR3 sequence (DNA): TGCGCCAGCAGCTTGGAGGGTTTAAACACTGAAGCTTTCTTT.